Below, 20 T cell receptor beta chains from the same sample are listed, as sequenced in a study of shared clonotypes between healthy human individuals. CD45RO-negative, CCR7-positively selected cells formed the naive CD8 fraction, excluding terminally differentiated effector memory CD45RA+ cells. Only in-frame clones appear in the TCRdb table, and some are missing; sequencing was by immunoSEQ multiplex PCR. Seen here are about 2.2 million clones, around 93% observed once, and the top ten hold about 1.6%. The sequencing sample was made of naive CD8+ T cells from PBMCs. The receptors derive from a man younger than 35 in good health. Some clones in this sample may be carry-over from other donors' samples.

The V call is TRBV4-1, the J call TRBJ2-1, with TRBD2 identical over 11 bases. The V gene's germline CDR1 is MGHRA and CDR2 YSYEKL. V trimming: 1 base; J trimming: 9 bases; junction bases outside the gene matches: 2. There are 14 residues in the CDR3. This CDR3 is CASSQVGTSGEQFF. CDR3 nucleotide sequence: TGCGCCAGCAGCCAAGTAGGGACTAGCGGTGAGCAGTTCTTC.

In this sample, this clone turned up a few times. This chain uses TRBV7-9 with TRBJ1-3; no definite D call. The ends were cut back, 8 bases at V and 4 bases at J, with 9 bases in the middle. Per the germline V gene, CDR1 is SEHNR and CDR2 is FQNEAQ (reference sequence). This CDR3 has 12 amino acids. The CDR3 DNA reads TGTGCCAGCGGAACTTTCGGAAACACCATATATTTT. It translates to CASGTFGNTIYF.

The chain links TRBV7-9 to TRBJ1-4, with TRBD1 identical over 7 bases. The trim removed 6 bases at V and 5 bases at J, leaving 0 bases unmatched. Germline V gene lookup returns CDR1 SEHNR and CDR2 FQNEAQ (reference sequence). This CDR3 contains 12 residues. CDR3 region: CASRTGNEKLFF. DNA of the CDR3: TGTGCCAGCAGGACAGGGAATGAAAAACTGTTTTTT. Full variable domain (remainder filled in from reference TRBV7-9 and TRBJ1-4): DTGVSQNPRHKITKRGQNVTFRCDPISEHNRLYWYRQTLGQGPEFLTYFQNEAQLEKSRLLSDRFSAERPKGSFSTLEIQRTEQGDSAMYLCASRTGNEKLFFGSGTQLSVL.

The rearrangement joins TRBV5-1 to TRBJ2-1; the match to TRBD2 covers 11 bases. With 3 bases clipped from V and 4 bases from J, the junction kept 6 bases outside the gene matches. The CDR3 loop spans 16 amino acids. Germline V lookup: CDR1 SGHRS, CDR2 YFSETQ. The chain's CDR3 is CASSSVLAGGYNEQFF. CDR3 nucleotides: TGCGCCAGCAGCTCGGTTCTAGCGGGGGGTTACAATGAGCAGTTCTTC.

CDR3 DNA sequence: TGTGCCAGCAGCGTTCAGGCTAGCGGGTTCTACAATGAGCAGTTCTTC. This sequence encodes CASSVQASGFYNEQFF. The chain employs TRBV9 and TRBJ2-1; 8 bases line up with TRBD2. Germline CDR1 SGDLS, CDR2 YYNGEE. With 2 bases clipped from V and 3 bases from J, the junction kept 7 bases outside the gene matches. The CDR3 is made up of 16 amino acids.

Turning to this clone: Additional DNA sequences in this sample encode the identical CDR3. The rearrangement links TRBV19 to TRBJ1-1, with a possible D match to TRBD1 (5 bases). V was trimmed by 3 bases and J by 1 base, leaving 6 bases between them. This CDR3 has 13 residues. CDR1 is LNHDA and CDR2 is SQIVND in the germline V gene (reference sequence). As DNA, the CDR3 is TGTGCCAGTAGTATTAGGGGGAACACTGAAGCTTTCTTT. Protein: CASSIRGNTEAFF.

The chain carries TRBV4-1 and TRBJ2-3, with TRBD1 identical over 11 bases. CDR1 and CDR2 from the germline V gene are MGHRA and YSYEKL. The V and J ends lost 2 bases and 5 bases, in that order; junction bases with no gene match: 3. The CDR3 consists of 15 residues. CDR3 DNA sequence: TGCGCCAGCAGCCAAAGGACAGGGGGCGAAGATACGCAGTATTTT. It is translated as CASSQRTGGEDTQYF.

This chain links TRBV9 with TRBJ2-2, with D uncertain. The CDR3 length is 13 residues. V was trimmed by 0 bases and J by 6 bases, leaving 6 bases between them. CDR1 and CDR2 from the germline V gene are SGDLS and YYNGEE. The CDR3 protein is CASSVGVSGELFF. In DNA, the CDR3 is TGTGCCAGCAGCGTAGGTGTCTCCGGGGAGCTGTTTTTT.

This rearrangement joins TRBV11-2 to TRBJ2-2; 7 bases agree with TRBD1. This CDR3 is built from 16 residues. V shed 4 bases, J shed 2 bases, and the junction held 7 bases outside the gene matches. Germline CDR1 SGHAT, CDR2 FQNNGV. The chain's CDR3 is CASSSPGQDNTGELFF. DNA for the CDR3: TGTGCCAGCAGCTCCCCCGGACAGGATAACACCGGGGAGCTGTTTTTT.

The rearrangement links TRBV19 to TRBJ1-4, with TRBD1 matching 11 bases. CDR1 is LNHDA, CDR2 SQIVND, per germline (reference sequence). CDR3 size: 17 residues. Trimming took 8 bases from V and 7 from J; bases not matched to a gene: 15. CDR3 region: CASHQPPHGTGGEKLFF. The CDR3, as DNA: TGTGCCAGTCACCAACCACCCCATGGGACAGGGGGTGAAAAACTGTTTTTT.

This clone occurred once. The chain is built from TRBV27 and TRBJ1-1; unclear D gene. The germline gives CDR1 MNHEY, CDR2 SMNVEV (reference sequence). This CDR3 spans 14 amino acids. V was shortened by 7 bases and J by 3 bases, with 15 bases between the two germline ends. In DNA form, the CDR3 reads TGTGCCAGCATACCCGGTGGGGTTTACACTGAAGCTTTCTTT. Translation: CASIPGGVYTEAFF.

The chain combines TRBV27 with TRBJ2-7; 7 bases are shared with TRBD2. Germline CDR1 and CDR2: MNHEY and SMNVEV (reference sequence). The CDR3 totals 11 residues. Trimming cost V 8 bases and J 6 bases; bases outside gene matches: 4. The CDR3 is CASGRGSEQYF. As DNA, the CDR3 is TGTGCCAGCGGGAGGGGTTCCGAGCAGTACTTC.

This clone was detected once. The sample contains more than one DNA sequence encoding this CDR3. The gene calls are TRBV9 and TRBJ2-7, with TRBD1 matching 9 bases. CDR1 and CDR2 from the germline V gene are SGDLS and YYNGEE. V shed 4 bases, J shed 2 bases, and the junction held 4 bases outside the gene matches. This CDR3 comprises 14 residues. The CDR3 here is CASSTGTGPYEQYF. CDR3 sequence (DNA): TGTGCCAGCAGCACAGGGACAGGGCCCTACGAGCAGTACTTC. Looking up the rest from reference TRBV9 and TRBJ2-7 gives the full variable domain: DSGVTQTPKHLITATGQRVTLRCSPRSGDLSVYWYQQSLDQGLQFLIQYYNGEERAKGNILERFSAQQFPDLHSELNLSSLELGDSALYFCASSTGTGPYEQYFGPGTRLTVT.

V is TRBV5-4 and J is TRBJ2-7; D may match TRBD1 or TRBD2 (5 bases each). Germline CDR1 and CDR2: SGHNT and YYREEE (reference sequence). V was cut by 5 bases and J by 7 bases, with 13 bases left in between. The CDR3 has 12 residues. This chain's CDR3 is CASRGPMGEQYF. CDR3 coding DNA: TGTGCCAGCAGGGGACCAATGGGGGAGCAGTACTTC.

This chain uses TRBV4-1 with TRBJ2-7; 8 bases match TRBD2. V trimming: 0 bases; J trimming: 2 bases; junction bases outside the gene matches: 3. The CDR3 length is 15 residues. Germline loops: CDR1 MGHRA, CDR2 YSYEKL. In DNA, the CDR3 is TGCGCCAGCAGCCAAGAGCGGGAGGTCCCCTACGAGCAGTACTTC. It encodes CASSQEREVPYEQYF.

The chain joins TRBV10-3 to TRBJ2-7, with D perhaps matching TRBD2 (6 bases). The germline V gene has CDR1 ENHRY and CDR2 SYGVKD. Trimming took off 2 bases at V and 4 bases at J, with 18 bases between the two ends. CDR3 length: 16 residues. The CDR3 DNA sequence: TGTGCCATCAGTGAGGAGCGGGCGCAGCTGAATTACGAGCAGTACTTC. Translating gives CAISEERAQLNYEQYF.

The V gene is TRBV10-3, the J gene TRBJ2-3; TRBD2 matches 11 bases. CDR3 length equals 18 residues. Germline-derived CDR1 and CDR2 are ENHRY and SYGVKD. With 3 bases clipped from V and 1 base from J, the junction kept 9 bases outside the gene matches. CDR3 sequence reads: CAISDFLAGGGGTDTQYF. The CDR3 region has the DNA TGTGCCATCAGTGATTTCCTAGCGGGAGGAGGGGGCACAGATACGCAGTATTTT.

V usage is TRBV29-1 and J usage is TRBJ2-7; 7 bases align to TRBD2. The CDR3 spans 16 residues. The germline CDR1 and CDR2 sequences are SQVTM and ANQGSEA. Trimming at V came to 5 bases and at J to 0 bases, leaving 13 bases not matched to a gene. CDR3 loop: CSVLGLVGLGSYEQYF. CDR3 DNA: TGCAGCGTTCTTGGACTAGTGGGGTTAGGCTCCTACGAGCAGTACTTC.

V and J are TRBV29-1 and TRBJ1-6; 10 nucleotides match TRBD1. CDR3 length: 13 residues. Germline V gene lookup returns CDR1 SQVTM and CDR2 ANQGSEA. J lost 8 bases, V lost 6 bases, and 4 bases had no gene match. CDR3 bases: TGCAGCGTCCGGACAGGGGGAGATTCACCCCTCCACTTT. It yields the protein CSVRTGGDSPLHF. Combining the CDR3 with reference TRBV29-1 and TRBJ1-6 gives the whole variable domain SAVISQKPSRDICQRGTSLTIQCQVDSQVTMMFWYRQQPGQSLTLIATANQGSEATYESGFVIDKFPISRPNLTFSTLTVSNMSPEDSSIYLCSVRTGGDSPLHFGNGTRLTVT.

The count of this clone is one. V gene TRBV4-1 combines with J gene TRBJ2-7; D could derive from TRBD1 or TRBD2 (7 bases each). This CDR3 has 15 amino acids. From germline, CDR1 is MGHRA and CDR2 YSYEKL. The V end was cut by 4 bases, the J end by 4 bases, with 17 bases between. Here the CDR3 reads CASSLRRGGIYEQYF. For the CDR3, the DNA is TGCGCCAGCAGCCTCCGCAGGGGGGGAATATACGAGCAGTACTTC.